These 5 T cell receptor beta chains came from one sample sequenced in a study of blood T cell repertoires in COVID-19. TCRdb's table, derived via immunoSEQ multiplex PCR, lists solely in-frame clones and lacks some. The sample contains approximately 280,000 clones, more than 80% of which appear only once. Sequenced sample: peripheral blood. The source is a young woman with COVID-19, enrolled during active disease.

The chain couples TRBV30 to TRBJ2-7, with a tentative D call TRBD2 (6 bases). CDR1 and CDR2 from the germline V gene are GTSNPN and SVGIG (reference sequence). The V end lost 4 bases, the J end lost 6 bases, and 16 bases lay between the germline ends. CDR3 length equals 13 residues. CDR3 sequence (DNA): TGTGCCTGGACTTCCTCTCGGGAGCTCGAGCAGTACTTC. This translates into CAWTSSRELEQYF.

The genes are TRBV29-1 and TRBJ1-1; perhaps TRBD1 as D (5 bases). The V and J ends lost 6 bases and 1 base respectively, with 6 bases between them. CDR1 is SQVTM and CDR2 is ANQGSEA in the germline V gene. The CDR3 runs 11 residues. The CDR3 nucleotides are TGCAGCGTCAGGGAGAACACTGAAGCTTTCTTT. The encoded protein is CSVRENTEAFF.

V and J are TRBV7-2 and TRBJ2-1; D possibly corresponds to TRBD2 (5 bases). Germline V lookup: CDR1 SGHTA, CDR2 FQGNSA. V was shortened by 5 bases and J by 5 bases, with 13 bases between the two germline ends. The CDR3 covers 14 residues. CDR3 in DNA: TGTGCCAGCAGCCTCCCGGGGTTACACAATGAGCAGTTCTTC. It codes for CASSLPGLHNEQFF. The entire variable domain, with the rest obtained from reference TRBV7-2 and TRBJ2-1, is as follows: GAGVSQSPSNKVTEKGKDVELRCDPISGHTALYWYRQSLGQGLEFLIYFQGNSAPDKSGLPSDRFSAERTGGSVSTLTIQRTQQEDSAVYLCASSLPGLHNEQFFGPGTRLTVL.

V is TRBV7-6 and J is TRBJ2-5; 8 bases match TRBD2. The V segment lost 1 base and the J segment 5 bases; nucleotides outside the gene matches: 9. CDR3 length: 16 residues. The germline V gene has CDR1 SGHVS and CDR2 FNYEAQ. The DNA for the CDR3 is TGTGCCAGCAGCTTAGTCGGGAGGGGGTTTCGGGAGACCCAGTACTTC. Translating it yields CASSLVGRGFRETQYF.

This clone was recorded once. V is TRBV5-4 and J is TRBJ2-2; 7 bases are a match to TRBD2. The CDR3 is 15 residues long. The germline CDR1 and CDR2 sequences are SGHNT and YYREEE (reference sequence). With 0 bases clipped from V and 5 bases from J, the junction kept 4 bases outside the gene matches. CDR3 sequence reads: CASSLVGGGTGELFF. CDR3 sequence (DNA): TGTGCCAGCAGCTTGGTTGGGGGGGGGACCGGGGAGCTGTTTTTT.